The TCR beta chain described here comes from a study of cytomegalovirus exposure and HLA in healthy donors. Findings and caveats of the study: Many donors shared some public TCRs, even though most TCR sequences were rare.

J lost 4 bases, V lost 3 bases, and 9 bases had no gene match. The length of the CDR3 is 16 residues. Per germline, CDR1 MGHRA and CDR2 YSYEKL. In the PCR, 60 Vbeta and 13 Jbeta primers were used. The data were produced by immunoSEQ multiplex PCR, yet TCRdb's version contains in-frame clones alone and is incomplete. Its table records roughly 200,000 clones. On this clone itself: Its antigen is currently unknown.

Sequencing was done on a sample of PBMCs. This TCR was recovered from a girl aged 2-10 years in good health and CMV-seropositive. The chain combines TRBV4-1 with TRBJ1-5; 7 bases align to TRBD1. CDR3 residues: CASSQFRDSPNQPQHF. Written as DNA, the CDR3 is TGCGCCAGCAGCCAGTTCCGGGACAGCCCTAATCAGCCCCAGCATTTT.